The entry that follows covers one T cell receptor (beta chain) sequence. Its antigen is currently unknown. The sample comes from a study of T cell repertoires in cytomegalovirus infection. The wider study: Both a matching HLA type and CMV infection were indicated by public TCR beta signatures.

Trimming took off 5 bases at V and 2 bases at J, with 10 bases between the two ends. The germline gives CDR1 MDHEN, CDR2 SYDVKM. This CDR3 comprises 15 residues. Findings and limits, study-wide: Individuals carrying CMV plus the relevant HLA were identified by cumulative frequency of public TCR beta families. HLA-C-restricted CMV-specific TCR beta clonotypes were dominant in the ex vivo response.

TCRdb independently ran MiXCR on the reads; one entry per CDR3 protein. The sample includes fewer than 300,000 distinct CDR3 sequences, roughly 26% of them seen just once. This clonotype was obtained from a human donor in good health (CMV status not recorded). Some clones in this sample may be carry-over from other donors' samples. This chain uses TRBV28 with TRBJ2-6; D call uncertain. The sample comprised PBMCs. The DNA for the CDR3 is TGTGCCAGCAGTCCTTCGGCGGCTGGGGCCAACGTCCTGACTTTC. Protein: CASSPSAAGANVLTF.